This passage covers 20 T cell receptor beta chains from one sample sequenced in a study of blood T cell repertoires in COVID-19. TCRdb's table, derived via immunoSEQ multiplex PCR, lists solely in-frame clones and lacks some. The table includes 150,000 to 200,000 clones, around four fifths detected once. The sample consisted of peripheral blood. These receptors all stem from an elderly woman with acute or convalescent COVID-19.

CDR3 sequence reads: CASSPAQRGYNEQFF. In DNA form, the CDR3 reads TGTGCCAGCTCACCTGCACAGCGGGGATACAATGAGCAGTTCTTC. The rearrangement uses TRBV18 and TRBJ2-1; 7 positions agree with TRBD2. The CDR3 length is 15 residues. Germline CDR1 KGHSH, CDR2 LQKENI. V gave up 3 bases and J gave up 4 bases; unmatched junction bases: 6.

J is TRBJ2-2 and V is TRBV7-8; 12 bases fit TRBD2. The V segment lost 5 bases and the J segment 6 bases; nucleotides outside the gene matches: 7. This CDR3 is 16 amino acids long. Per the germline V gene, CDR1 is SGHVS and CDR2 is FQNEAQ. This chain's CDR3 is CASSPLAGGNAGELFF. The CDR3 bases are TGTGCCAGCAGCCCCCTAGCGGGAGGGAATGCCGGGGAGCTGTTTTTT.

V and J are TRBV3-1 (or the pseudogene TRBV3-2) and TRBJ2-7; the D gene is possibly TRBD2 (5 bases). The CDR3 is 14 residues long. Trimming removed 3 bases at V and 2 bases at J, with 11 bases between. CDR1 is LGHDT, CDR2 YNNKEL, per germline (reference sequence). The CDR3 protein is CASSHAGLPYEQYF. In DNA, the CDR3 is TGTGCCAGCAGCCACGCGGGCCTACCCTACGAGCAGTACTTC.

The chain links TRBV19 to TRBJ1-1; 12 nucleotides line up with TRBD1. The germline gives CDR1 LNHDA, CDR2 SQIVND (reference sequence). The V gene end was trimmed by 8 bases and the J gene end by 1 base; junction bases not matched to a gene: 2. This CDR3 comprises 14 residues. The CDR3 region has the DNA TGTGCCAGTGGGACAGGGGGCAAGAACACTGAAGCTTTCTTT. Its protein is CASGTGGKNTEAFF.

For the CDR3, the DNA is TGTGCCAGCTCACCCCCCGGGAAAGGCACCTACGAGCAGTACTTC. The encoded protein is CASSPPGKGTYEQYF. The chain is built from TRBV18 and TRBJ2-7; D is perhaps TRBD2 (5 bases). Germline CDR1 KGHSH, CDR2 LQKENI. The CDR3 length is 15 residues. Trimming removed 3 bases at V and 2 bases at J, with 14 bases between.

V gene TRBV4-3 combines with J gene TRBJ2-1; D may be TRBD1 (6 bases). V was trimmed by 1 base and J by 9 bases, leaving 13 bases between them. CDR1 is LGHNA, CDR2 YSLEER, per germline. This CDR3 comprises 14 residues. The CDR3 reads CASSQGGHRGEQFF. CDR3 sequence (DNA): TGCGCCAGCAGCCAAGGGGGACACAGAGGTGAGCAGTTCTTC.

This chain connects TRBV28 to TRBJ1-1; no firm D call. CDR3 length: 15 residues. The V end was cut by 1 base, the J end by 0 bases, with 9 bases between. The germline V gene encodes CDR1 MDHEN and CDR2 SYDVKM. The CDR3 DNA reads as TGTGCCAGCAGTTTATCTAGCGGTATGAACACTGAAGCTTTCTTT. This gives the protein CASSLSSGMNTEAFF.

V usage is TRBV2 and J usage is TRBJ1-2, with D unclear. The CDR3 is made up of 12 amino acids. V was pared by 3 bases and J by 4 bases, with 6 bases between. Germline CDR1 and CDR2: SNHLY and FYNNEI. The CDR3 DNA sequence: TGTGCCAGCAGTGAGGAGATCTATGGCTACACCTTC. Amino acids: CASSEEIYGYTF.

There are a few counts of this clone. The rearrangement uses TRBV19 and TRBJ1-1; maybe TRBD1 (6 bases). This CDR3 spans 14 amino acids. Trimming took off 3 bases at V and 6 bases at J, with 14 bases between the two ends. CDR1 is LNHDA, CDR2 SQIVND, per germline (reference sequence). CDR3 coding DNA: TGTGCCAGTAGTATTGACACAGGGAGCCCTGAAGCTTTCTTT. Translation gives CASSIDTGSPEAFF. The complete variable domain, with remaining parts taken from reference TRBV19 and TRBJ1-1, reads DGGITQSPKYLFRKEGQNVTLSCEQNLNHDAMYWYRQDPGQGLRLIYYSQIVNDFQKGDIAEGYSVSREKKESFPLTVTSAQKNPTAFYLCASSIDTGSPEAFFGQGTRLTVV.

This chain links TRBV7-6 with TRBJ2-7, with 8 nucleotides matching TRBD2. The CDR3 covers 17 residues. V was clipped by 5 bases and J by 6 bases; unmatched bases: 18. CDR1 and CDR2 (germline): SGHVS, FNYEAQ. Here the CDR3 reads CASSLHPPSGSGLEQYF. CDR3 sequence (DNA): TGTGCCAGCAGCCTACACCCCCCCAGCGGGAGTGGACTCGAGCAGTACTTC. Full variable domain (missing parts from reference TRBV7-6 and TRBJ2-7): GAGVSQSPRYKVTKRGQDVALRCDPISGHVSLYWYRQALGQGPEFLTYFNYEAQQDKSGLPNDRFSAERPEGSISTLTIQRTEQRDSAMYRCASSLHPPSGSGLEQYFGPGTRLTVT.

This clone appeared once. This chain joins TRBV2 and TRBJ2-6; unclear D gene. The V end was cut by 8 bases, the J end by 2 bases, with 7 bases between. Germline V lookup: CDR1 SNHLY, CDR2 FYNNEI. The CDR3 has 13 residues. CDR3 loop: CASEATGANVLTF. Written as DNA, the CDR3 is TGTGCCAGCGAGGCCACTGGGGCCAACGTCCTGACTTTC.

The chain couples TRBV4-1 to TRBJ1-2, with D hard to call. Germline V lookup: CDR1 MGHRA, CDR2 YSYEKL. V was trimmed by 3 bases and J by 4 bases, leaving 15 bases between them. This CDR3 has 15 amino acids. Here the CDR3 reads CASSQGWVGSYGYTF. The CDR3, as DNA: TGCGCCAGCAGCCAGGGCTGGGTAGGGAGCTATGGCTACACCTTC.

This chain connects TRBV5-6 to TRBJ1-2; no firm D call. Germline CDR1 reads SGHDT; CDR2 reads YYEEEE. The CDR3 sequence is 14 residues long. Trimming shortened V by 4 bases and J by 8 bases, and 18 bases separated the two germline ends. Here the CDR3 reads CASSTITVLQGYTF. CDR3 sequence (DNA): TGTGCCAGCAGCACAATAACAGTTTTACAGGGCTACACCTTC.

V usage is TRBV7-2 and J usage is TRBJ2-1; D is unclear. From germline, CDR1 is SGHTA and CDR2 FQGNSA. V lost 2 bases and J 1 base, leaving 6 bases between the germline ends. The CDR3 contains 14 residues. CDR3 protein: CASSLTASYNEQFF. The CDR3 nucleotides read TGTGCCAGCAGCTTAACAGCTTCCTACAATGAGCAGTTCTTC.

This chain joins TRBV7-9 and TRBJ1-1; no definite D call. Trimming shortened V by 5 bases and J by 4 bases, and 14 bases separated the two germline ends. The CDR3 covers 14 residues. CDR1 is SEHNR, CDR2 FQNEAQ, per germline (reference sequence). CDR3 sequence: CASSPSGGGTEAFF. The DNA for the CDR3 is TGTGCCAGCAGCCCGAGTGGCGGAGGCACTGAAGCTTTCTTT.

Concerning this clone itself: At one end, the junction sequence differs from germline, possibly due to a read error. This chain uses TRBV6-5 with TRBJ1-3; D gene ambiguous. Looked up from germline, CDR1 is MNHEY and CDR2 is SVGAGI. The CDR3 has 15 residues. CDR3 sequence (DNA): TGTGCCAGCAGTTACTCGGCAGGCACTGGGAACACCATATATTTT. Residues: CASSYSAGTGNTIYF.

This chain uses TRBV7-2 with TRBJ2-7; TRBD1 aligns across 9 bases. Per the germline V gene, CDR1 is SGHTA and CDR2 is FQGNSA. The CDR3 loop spans 13 amino acids. V gave up 3 bases and J gave up 5 bases; unmatched junction bases: 2. CDR3 bases: TGTGCCAGCAGCTTTCGGACAGGGGACGAGCAGTACTTC. This translates into CASSFRTGDEQYF. Variable domain in full (rest from reference TRBV7-2 and TRBJ2-7): GAGVSQSPSNKVTEKGKDVELRCDPISGHTALYWYRQSLGQGLEFLIYFQGNSAPDKSGLPSDRFSAERTGGSVSTLTIQRTQQEDSAVYLCASSFRTGDEQYFGPGTRLTVT.

The V and J genes are TRBV5-1 and TRBJ2-3; the match to TRBD2 covers 11 bases. The CDR3 is made up of 15 amino acids. CDR1 is SGHRS and CDR2 is YFSETQ in the germline V gene. J lost 5 bases, V lost 4 bases, and 6 bases had no gene match. The CDR3 sequence: CASSTILAGEDTQYF. The CDR3 bases are TGCGCCAGCAGCACGATACTAGCGGGAGAAGATACGCAGTATTTT.

This chain links TRBV6-5 with TRBJ1-1; D is perhaps TRBD1 (6 bases). This CDR3 has 15 residues. With 0 bases removed from V and 2 bases from J, the gap between germline ends came to 10 bases. Germline V gives CDR1 MNHEY, CDR2 SVGAGI. This chain's CDR3 is CASSYSGGTNTEAFF. The CDR3 region has the DNA TGTGCCAGCAGTTACTCAGGGGGAACAAACACTGAAGCTTTCTTT.

The rearrangement joins TRBV5-4 to TRBJ2-1; weak D call: TRBD2 (7 bases). This CDR3 has 13 residues. Germline CDR1 and CDR2: SGHNT and YYREEE (reference sequence). Trimming pared 1 base from V and 9 bases from J, leaving 11 bases between. This CDR3 reads CASSLRGAGEQFF. Here the CDR3 DNA reads TGTGCCAGCAGCTTGCGGGGGGCGGGTGAGCAGTTCTTC.